The 4 T cell receptor beta chains given below trace back to one sample, sequenced in a study of response to subunit inactivated influenza vaccine. TCRdb fed the RT-PCR reads into MiXCR, producing one record per CDR3 protein. The sample consists of about 500,000 distinct CDR3 sequences, about 15% of them appearing once. The sample consisted of CD4+ T cells sorted from PBMCs, taken about 23 months after vaccination. These receptors all come from a man aged 45-69 years who received an inactivated influenza vaccine.

This clonotype was recorded a few times. The chain carries TRBV20-1 and TRBJ1-1, with D perhaps TRBD1 (5 bases). Per the germline V gene, CDR1 is DFQATT and CDR2 is SNEGSKA (reference sequence). The CDR3 spans 14 residues. V was cut by 6 bases and J by 2 bases, with 16 bases left in between. CDR3 DNA: TGCAGTGCCCCCGTAGGGGCGATCAACACTGAAGCTTTCTTT. Its translation: CSAPVGAINTEAFF.

This clonotype appeared many times. The J gene is TRBJ2-7, the V gene TRBV20-1; 7 nucleotides match TRBD2. The CDR3 runs 13 residues. V trimming: 6 bases; J trimming: 1 base; junction bases outside the gene matches: 6. Looked up from germline, CDR1 is DFQATT and CDR2 is SNEGSKA (reference sequence). In DNA, the CDR3 is TGCAGTGCAAGACTAGCTGCGTCCTACGAGCAGTACTTC. It encodes CSARLAASYEQYF.

The chain joins TRBV25-1 to TRBJ2-5; D remains unclear. Per the germline V gene, CDR1 is MGHDK and CDR2 is SYGVNS. This CDR3 comprises 15 residues. V was trimmed by 0 bases and J by 3 bases, leaving 11 bases between them. CDR3 sequence (DNA): TGTGCCAGCAGTGAATACGGGTTCGGTAAAGAGACCCAGTACTTC. It encodes CASSEYGFGKETQYF.

This clonotype was recorded a few times. The chain joins TRBV20-1 to TRBJ2-1; D is uncertain. This CDR3 has 14 amino acids. CDR1 DFQATT and CDR2 SNEGSKA come from the germline V gene (reference sequence). Trimming removed 2 bases from V and 2 bases from J, with 10 bases in between. The CDR3 bases are TGCAGTGCTAGACTAACCCAGACCTACAATGAGCAGTTCTTC. Its translation: CSARLTQTYNEQFF.